Listed here are 9 T cell receptor beta chains from one sample, sequenced in a study of cytotoxic CD8 clonotypes in ibrutinib-treated CLL. Sequenced by immunoSEQ multiplex PCR; TCRdb stores in-frame clones only, minus some. The repertoire has hundreds of thousands of clones, 70% to 80% of them found once; the top ten carry under 8.5%. The sequencing here drew on PBMCs, taken before ibrutinib treatment. Every receptor here comes from a human donor with chronic lymphocytic leukemia.

The chain uses TRBV6-1 and TRBJ1-5; unclear D gene. V was pared by 5 bases and J by 0 bases, with 8 bases between. This CDR3 contains 14 residues. Germline V gene lookup returns CDR1 MNHNS and CDR2 SASEGT. CDR3 DNA sequence: TGTGCCAGCAGTACACCTTATAGCAATCAGCCCCAGCATTTT. Translation gives CASSTPYSNQPQHF.

This clone came up once. The V and J genes are TRBV6-1 and TRBJ1-2; D possibly corresponds to TRBD1 (6 bases). In germline, CDR1 is MNHNS, CDR2 SASEGT. Trimming left V 6 bases short and J 3 bases short, with 14 bases between. There are 14 residues in the CDR3. CDR3 bases: TGTGCCAGCAGGCCAGGGGACATACACTATGGCTACACCTTC. Its translation is CASRPGDIHYGYTF.

The genes are TRBV10-3 and TRBJ2-2; 11 bases fit TRBD2. V gave up 10 bases and J gave up 6 bases; unmatched junction bases: 7. The CDR3 loop spans 14 amino acids. The germline gives CDR1 ENHRY, CDR2 SYGVKD. The CDR3 DNA follows: TGTGCCAGCTCGGGACTAGCGGCATCCGGGGAGCTGTTTTTT. It is translated as CASSGLAASGELFF.

The chain combines TRBV5-1 with TRBJ2-5; 11 bases agree with TRBD1. Germline V lookup: CDR1 SGHRS, CDR2 YFSETQ. With V trimmed by 1 base and J by 4 bases, 6 bases remained unmatched. There are 16 residues in the CDR3. DNA of the CDR3: TGCGCCAGCAGCTTGATTCAAGGGACAGGGGGAGAGACCCAGTACTTC. Translated, it gives CASSLIQGTGGETQYF.

The table lists this clone with a few counts. This chain links TRBV10-2 with TRBJ2-1; 11 bases are a match to TRBD2. The trim removed 6 bases at V and 7 bases at J, leaving 8 bases unmatched. The germline V gene has CDR1 WSHSY and CDR2 SAAADI. The CDR3 is made up of 15 amino acids. This chain's CDR3 is CASRIAGGEGNEQFF. In DNA form, the CDR3 reads TGCGCCAGCAGGATAGCGGGAGGGGAGGGGAATGAGCAGTTCTTC.

The V call is TRBV10-1, the J call TRBJ2-1; the match to TRBD1 covers 8 bases. The CDR3 runs 15 residues. J gave up 10 bases and V 4 bases, and 12 bases lay outside the gene matches. The germline V gene has CDR1 WNHNN and CDR2 SYGVQD (reference sequence). This CDR3 reads CASSGRQGALWEQFF. The CDR3 coding sequence is TGCGCCAGCAGTGGTCGCCAGGGGGCCCTCTGGGAGCAGTTCTTC.

In its sample, this clone was seen once. The genes are TRBV7-9 and TRBJ2-5; TRBD1 aligns across 7 bases. CDR1 SEHNR and CDR2 FQNEAQ come from the germline V gene (reference sequence). V was pared by 5 bases and J by 3 bases, with 15 bases of the junction left unmatched. The CDR3 contains 17 residues. The CDR3 loop reads CASSPIRGRQGEETQYF. The CDR3 DNA reads as TGTGCCAGCAGCCCCATTAGGGGAAGACAGGGCGAAGAGACCCAGTACTTC.

The gene calls are TRBV2 and TRBJ2-5; possible D gene TRBD2, 6 bases. The CDR3 length is 13 residues. The V gene lost 4 bases and the J gene lost 2 bases, with 8 bases spanning the gap. CDR1 is SNHLY, CDR2 FYNNEI, per germline. CDR3: CASSGDLQETQYF. Here the CDR3 DNA reads TGTGCCAGCAGTGGGGACTTACAAGAGACCCAGTACTTC.

The chain uses TRBV5-1 and TRBJ2-1; 15 bases map to TRBD2. There are 17 residues in the CDR3. CDR1 is SGHRS, CDR2 YFSETQ, per germline. Trimming at V came to 1 base and at J to 9 bases, leaving 8 bases not matched to a gene. Written as DNA, the CDR3 is TGCGCCAGCAGCTTGAGTTCCGGACTAGCGGGAGGGAGTGAGCAGTTCTTC. Translated: CASSLSSGLAGGSEQFF.